Each of the 20 T cell receptor beta chains below was sequenced from the same sample in a study of blood T cells in healthy people across ages. Then a second PCR, running roughly 7 to 11 cycles, was carried out with a sample-barcoded 5' primer and a J-beta primer mix. TCRdb analysed the 5' RACE reads with MiXCR anew, one entry per CDR3 protein. The table includes about 1.8 million distinct CDR3 sequences, 49% detected once. What was sequenced was blood. These receptors all stem from a woman between 40 and 55 years old in good health.

The table lists this clonotype with a few counts. CDR3 loop: CASSGGPLSNQPQHF. The DNA for the CDR3 is TGTGCCAGCAGCGGTGGTCCTTTGAGCAATCAGCCCCAGCATTTT. The genes are TRBV9 and TRBJ1-5, with D hard to call. Germline V gives CDR1 SGDLS, CDR2 YYNGEE. V was trimmed by 3 bases and J by 1 base, leaving 11 bases between them. The CDR3 has 15 residues.

The sample holds one count of this clonotype. V and J are TRBV12-3 or TRBV12-4 and TRBJ1-1; a possible D gene is TRBD1 (5 bases). The CDR3 length is 17 residues. Trimming removed 4 bases from V and 1 base from J, with 19 bases in between. CDR3 protein: CASSWQGFPLKNTEAFF. CDR3 bases: TGTGCCAGCAGTTGGCAGGGCTTCCCACTAAAGAACACTGAAGCTTTCTTT.

The chain uses TRBV7-9 and TRBJ2-7; D possibly corresponds to TRBD1 (5 bases). V lost 6 bases and J lost 2, with 17 bases in between. From germline, CDR1 is SEHNR and CDR2 FQNEAQ (reference sequence). The CDR3 is made up of 15 amino acids. The CDR3 DNA sequence: TGTGCCAGCAGTTCGACAGCCCAAGGCGCCTACGAGCAGTACTTC. It encodes CASSSTAQGAYEQYF.

This chain connects TRBV6-5 to TRBJ1-6; 10 nucleotides line up with TRBD1. After removal of 2 bases from V and 8 bases from J, the junction contained 3 bases not matched to a gene. The CDR3 sequence is 15 residues long. Germline V gives CDR1 MNHEY, CDR2 SVGAGI. The DNA of the CDR3 is TGTGCCAGCAGTTACGGGGACAGGGGCGATTCACCCCTCCACTTT. Protein sequence: CASSYGDRGDSPLHF.

The chain carries TRBV7-9 and TRBJ2-5, with TRBD1 matching over 7 bases. The CDR3 contains 15 residues. CDR1 is SEHNR and CDR2 is FQNEAQ in the germline V gene (reference sequence). Losses at the gene ends were 3 bases for V and 5 bases for J; bases not matched to a gene: 9. The chain's CDR3 is CASSLTDRVTETQYF. Written as DNA, the CDR3 is TGTGCCAGCAGCTTGACAGACAGGGTCACTGAGACCCAGTACTTC. Combining the CDR3 with reference TRBV7-9 and TRBJ2-5 gives the whole variable domain DTGVSQNPRHKITKRGQNVTFRCDPISEHNRLYWYRQTLGQGPEFLTYFQNEAQLEKSRLLSDRFSAERPKGSFSTLEIQRTEQGDSAMYLCASSLTDRVTETQYFGPGTRLLVL.

This clonotype was found once. The chain combines TRBV24-1 with TRBJ2-3; TRBD1 aligns across 8 bases. The trim removed 3 bases at V and 4 bases at J, leaving 8 bases unmatched. Germline loops: CDR1 KGHDR, CDR2 SFDVKD. The CDR3 has 16 residues. This chain's CDR3 is CATSDATGVKSDTQYF. The CDR3 DNA is TGTGCCACCAGTGATGCGACAGGGGTCAAGTCAGATACGCAGTATTTT.

This clonotype turned up a few times. The chain links TRBV7-3 to TRBJ2-6; no clear D gene. The CDR3 consists of 17 residues. Germline CDR1 SGHTA, CDR2 FQGTGA. V was pared by 2 bases and J by 1 base, with 12 bases between. CDR3 region: CASSLVRKVSGANVLTF. The CDR3 DNA reads as TGTGCCAGCAGCTTAGTAAGGAAGGTATCTGGGGCCAACGTCCTGACTTTC.

This clonotype was observed a few times. The V gene is TRBV7-2, the J gene TRBJ2-3, with 7 positions matching TRBD2. V lost 4 bases and J lost 0; bases outside the gene matches: 4. Germline V gene sequence: CDR1 SGHTA, CDR2 FQGNSA. The CDR3 totals 15 residues. The CDR3 coding sequence is TGTGCCAGCAGCTCCCAAGCGGGAAGCACAGATACGCAGTATTTT. Its protein product is CASSSQAGSTDTQYF.

A few counts support this clonotype. DNA for the CDR3: TGTGCCAGCTCTCGGGACTCTCAGGGATTTGAGACCCAGTACTTC. The encoded protein is CASSRDSQGFETQYF. The chain recombines TRBV5-6 with TRBJ2-5; a possible D gene is TRBD2 (6 bases). CDR3 length: 15 amino acids. Germline loops: CDR1 SGHDT, CDR2 YYEEEE. The ends were cut back, 7 bases at V and 5 bases at J, with 21 bases in the middle.

CDR3 nucleotide sequence: TGTGCCAGCAACCCAGGGGGTACCACAGATACGCAGTATTTT. This codes for CASNPGGTTDTQYF. V gene TRBV6-5 combines with J gene TRBJ2-3; 7 nucleotides agree with TRBD1. This CDR3 region has 14 residues. With V trimmed by 7 bases and J by 2 bases, 6 bases remained unmatched. CDR1 MNHEY and CDR2 SVGAGI come from the germline V gene.

This clonotype was counted a few times. The chain links TRBV7-3 to TRBJ2-1, with 7 bases lining up with TRBD1. V dropped 4 bases and J dropped 0; count of bases not matched to a gene: 3. The V gene's germline CDR1 is SGHTA and CDR2 FQGTGA. This CDR3 region has 15 residues. The CDR3 DNA sequence: TGTGCCAGCAGCTCACAGGGGAGCTCCTACAATGAGCAGTTCTTC. It codes for CASSSQGSSYNEQFF.

V usage is TRBV20-1 and J usage is TRBJ2-5, with D possibly called TRBD1 or TRBD2 (6 bases each). The CDR3 runs 14 residues. Trimming left V 4 bases short and J 4 bases short, with 16 bases between. Germline V gives CDR1 DFQATT, CDR2 SNEGSKA (reference sequence). The CDR3 here is CSATEGGPPETQYF. The CDR3 coding sequence is TGCAGTGCTACAGAGGGGGGCCCGCCAGAGACCCAGTACTTC.

This clonotype showed up just a few times. This rearrangement joins TRBV6-1 to TRBJ2-3; TRBD2 might be the D (7 bases). The CDR3 covers 17 residues. Trimming pared 5 bases from V and 2 bases from J, leaving 20 bases between. In germline, CDR1 is MNHNS, CDR2 SASEGT. In DNA form, the CDR3 reads TGTGCCAGCAGTAGAGGGGGGGTTATAAGCCCCACAGATACGCAGTATTTT. Amino acids: CASSRGGVISPTDTQYF.

The chain combines TRBV3-1 with TRBJ2-1, with 12 bases lining up with TRBD1. J was trimmed by 5 bases and V by 4 bases; bases with no gene match: 12. CDR3 length: 18 amino acids. Germline loops: CDR1 LGHDT, CDR2 YNNKEL (reference sequence). DNA of the CDR3: TGTGCCAGCAGCCGGCCGGGACAGGGGGCAATTTGGAACAATGAGCAGTTCTTC. This translates into CASSRPGQGAIWNNEQFF.

CDR3 residues: CASSARPIAGYGYTF. The CDR3 nucleotides read TGTGCCAGCAGTGCCCGTCCCATAGCGGGCTATGGCTACACCTTC. The chain has TRBV28 and TRBJ1-2; D gene ambiguous. The CDR3 is 15 amino acids. V was pared by 5 bases and J by 4 bases, with 17 bases between. In germline, CDR1 is MDHEN, CDR2 SYDVKM.

This chain joins TRBV27 and TRBJ2-1; 9 bases fit TRBD1. The end of the DNA is better explained by TRBJ2-7, so the J call may be wrong. Germline values: CDR1 MNHEY, CDR2 SMNVEV (reference sequence). This CDR3 region has 14 residues. Written as DNA, the CDR3 is TGTGCCAGCAGCCGACAGGGGGTGTACAATGAGCAGTACTTC. Its protein is CASSRQGVYNEQYF.

This clonotype was picked up one time. The rearrangement joins TRBV12-3 or TRBV12-4 to TRBJ2-7; D remains unclear. Matching the DNA end better, TRBJ2-5 makes the J call doubtful. The CDR3 runs to 14 residues. The CDR3: CASSFGTQAWTQYF. CDR3 in DNA: TGTGCCAGCAGTTTCGGCACCCAGGCGTGGACCCAGTACTTC.

The CDR3 here is CASSRGQRKGAWETQYF. The CDR3 region has the DNA TGTGCCAGCAGTCGTGGTCAACGAAAGGGGGCATGGGAGACCCAGTACTTC. The genes are TRBV12-3 or TRBV12-4 and TRBJ2-5; 7 nucleotides agree with TRBD1. Trimming at V came to 5 bases and at J to 5 bases, leaving 17 bases not matched to a gene. The CDR3 spans 17 residues.

The chain joins TRBV6-2 or TRBV6-3 to TRBJ2-1; 10 nucleotides match TRBD1. The J segment lost 7 bases and the V segment lost 4 bases, leaving 7 bases of the junction unmatched. This CDR3 is built from 15 residues. Germline V gives CDR1 MNHEY, CDR2 SVGEGT. CDR3: CASSFWTGGRNEQFF. In DNA form, the CDR3 reads TGTGCCAGCAGTTTTTGGACAGGGGGTCGGAATGAGCAGTTCTTC.

This clonotype was seen once. The V and J genes are TRBV12-3 or TRBV12-4 and TRBJ1-2; a possible D gene is TRBD1 (6 bases). The V gene lost 3 bases and the J gene lost 4 bases, with 21 bases spanning the gap. The CDR3 has 17 residues. Here the CDR3 reads CASSLVQGISHLYGYTF. CDR3 DNA: TGTGCCAGCAGTTTGGTACAGGGAATTTCCCATCTCTATGGCTACACCTTC.